Following are 11 T cell receptor beta chains from one sample sequenced in a study of cytomegalovirus exposure and HLA in healthy donors. Primers: 60 Vbeta forward and 13 Jbeta reverse. This table comes from immunoSEQ multiplex PCR, and its TCRdb copy is limited to in-frame clones, with some not included. Among 110,000 or so clones listed, 69% were seen once. The sequencing sample was made of PBMCs. These receptors all stem from a man aged 25 to 40 in good health and CMV-seronegative.

This chain joins TRBV11-3 and TRBJ1-3; D not resolved. V was clipped by 0 bases and J by 0 bases, with 3 bases between them. CDR1 is SGHNT, CDR2 YENEEA, per germline. CDR3 length: 14 amino acids. The CDR3 DNA reads TGTGCCAGCAGCTTAGACAGCTCTGGAAACACCATATATTTT. Encoded protein: CASSLDSSGNTIYF.

The chain couples TRBV4-3 to TRBJ2-1, with TRBD2 as a possible D gene (6 bases). Germline CDR1 LGHNA, CDR2 YSLEER. The CDR3 has 17 amino acids. Trimming removed 0 bases at V and 8 bases at J, with 20 bases between. The CDR3 here is CASSQEGSGLLDYEQFF. CDR3 in DNA: TGCGCCAGCAGCCAAGAGGGCTCGGGACTGCTGGACTATGAGCAGTTCTTC.

This clone has just one count. This chain uses TRBV29-1 with TRBJ1-1, with 9 nucleotides matching TRBD1. The CDR3 is 14 residues long. Germline trimming cut 7 bases from V and 2 bases from J; bases unmatched to any gene: 8. The germline gives CDR1 SQVTM, CDR2 ANQGSEA. CDR3 sequence reads: CSGKQGAYNTEAFF. The CDR3 nucleotides read TGCAGCGGAAAACAGGGGGCGTATAACACTGAAGCTTTCTTT.

The rearrangement links TRBV7-9 to TRBJ1-4, with D possibly TRBD1 on 6 matching bases. This CDR3 region has 15 residues. The V end was cut by 5 bases, the J end by 3 bases, with 13 bases between. In germline, CDR1 is SEHNR, CDR2 FQNEAQ (reference sequence). In DNA, the CDR3 is TGTGCCAGCAGCACAATCCAGGGGTCTAATGAAAAACTGTTTTTT. Its translation is CASSTIQGSNEKLFF.

V usage is TRBV29-1 and J usage is TRBJ2-1; the match to TRBD1 covers 11 bases. The CDR3 runs 14 residues. Trimming cost V 4 bases and J 6 bases; bases outside gene matches: 5. Per germline, CDR1 SQVTM and CDR2 ANQGSEA. Here the CDR3 DNA reads TGCAGCGTTGTACGGACAGGGGGCTTCAATGAGCAGTTCTTC. This encodes CSVVRTGGFNEQFF.

This chain uses TRBV28 with TRBJ1-3, with D perhaps TRBD1 (5 bases). Germline CDR1 reads MDHEN; CDR2 reads SYDVKM. Trimming pared 7 bases from V and 0 bases from J, leaving 13 bases between. The CDR3 consists of 15 residues. The CDR3: CASKEGASSGNTIYF. Here the CDR3 DNA reads TGTGCCAGCAAGGAAGGGGCAAGCTCTGGAAACACCATATATTTT.

This clone was observed a handful of times. V usage is TRBV5-6 and J usage is TRBJ2-7, with unresolved D. The CDR3 length is 14 residues. CDR1 SGHDT and CDR2 YYEEEE come from the germline V gene. V lost 3 bases and J lost 3, with 13 bases in between. Here the CDR3 DNA reads TGTGCCAGCAGCTCCAATCCCGGCGGCTACGAGCAGTACTTC. Amino acid sequence: CASSSNPGGYEQYF.

The chain recombines TRBV28 with TRBJ1-4; D is possibly TRBD1 (6 bases). CDR3 length: 16 residues. Trimming took off 2 bases at V and 8 bases at J, with 18 bases between the two ends. In germline, CDR1 is MDHEN, CDR2 SYDVKM. The CDR3 here is CASSLAGAVVGEKLFF. The CDR3 bases are TGTGCCAGCAGTTTAGCGGGGGCAGTAGTAGGGGAAAAACTGTTTTTT.

This clone was counted only a few times. The gene calls are TRBV27 and TRBJ1-2; D perhaps matches TRBD1 (6 bases). With 8 bases removed from V and 2 bases from J, the gap between germline ends came to 27 bases. Per the germline V gene, CDR1 is MNHEY and CDR2 is SMNVEV (reference sequence). This CDR3 contains 18 residues. The CDR3 sequence: CASGGGGGPRTQNYGYTF. As DNA, the CDR3 is TGTGCCAGCGGAGGGGGAGGGGGGCCCCGAACTCAAAACTATGGCTACACCTTC.

The chain links TRBV19 to TRBJ1-4; tentatively, D is TRBD1 (5 bases). The CDR3 spans 17 residues. V was shortened by 7 bases and J by 0 bases, with 18 bases between the two germline ends. Germline V gene sequence: CDR1 LNHDA, CDR2 SQIVND (reference sequence). CDR3 region: CASTPGQAGTTNEKLFF. The CDR3 DNA follows: TGTGCCAGTACCCCCGGACAAGCGGGGACAACTAATGAAAAACTGTTTTTT.

The chain couples TRBV5-4 to TRBJ1-2; 7 bases map to TRBD1. The CDR3 extends over 14 amino acids. Germline CDR1 is SGHNT and CDR2 is YYREEE (reference sequence). Unmatched junction bases numbered 5, after V lost 2 bases and J lost 4 bases. The CDR3 region has the DNA TGTGCCAGCAGCTTTCCAGGGGGGATCTATGGCTACACCTTC. This sequence encodes CASSFPGGIYGYTF. Full variable domain (missing parts from reference TRBV5-4 and TRBJ1-2): ETGVTQSPTHLIKTRGQQVTLRCSSQSGHNTVSWYQQALGQGPQFIFQYYREEENGRGNFPPRFSGLQFPNYSSELNVNALELDDSALYLCASSFPGGIYGYTFGSGTRLTVV.